Following are 7 T cell receptor beta chains from one sample sequenced in a study of technical replicates of blood from a handful of donors. TCRdb keeps only in-frame clones here, not all; method: immunoSEQ multiplex PCR. The sample includes tens of thousands of clones, about 91% of them seen just once. Sequencing was performed on T cells isolated from PBMCs. The receptors originated from a human donor in good health.

The V and J genes are TRBV6-5 and TRBJ1-1; 7 nucleotides match TRBD1. Unmatched junction bases numbered 4, after V lost 6 bases and J lost 6 bases. This CDR3 comprises 12 residues. Germline CDR1 is MNHEY and CDR2 is SVGAGI. DNA of the CDR3: TGTGCCAGCAGAGCCGGGACAGCTGAAGCTTTCTTT. Residues: CASRAGTAEAFF.

The chain joins TRBV7-5 to TRBJ1-1. TRBV7-5 is classified as a pseudogene. This CDR3 comprises 14 residues. The chain's CDR3 is CVRRSAGSNTEAFF. The CDR3 nucleotides read TGTGTCAGAAGATCGGCGGGGTCGAACACTGAAGCTTTCTTT.

The J gene is TRBJ1-5, the V gene TRBV19, with no clear D. The CDR3 is 14 residues long. Germline-derived CDR1 and CDR2 are LNHDA and SQIVND (reference sequence). Trimming cost V 1 base and J 3 bases, with 7 bases left between them. The CDR3 spells CASSIGRVNQPQHF. The CDR3 DNA follows: TGTGCCAGTAGTATAGGGCGGGTCAATCAGCCCCAGCATTTT.

This chain connects TRBV10-3 to TRBJ2-5; 7 bases are shared with TRBD1. From germline, CDR1 is ENHRY and CDR2 SYGVKD. The CDR3 contains 12 residues. V was clipped by 10 bases and J by 4 bases; unmatched bases: 6. The DNA for the CDR3 is TGTGCCACCGGCCGGGACAGAGAGACCCAGTACTTC. Translating it yields CATGRDRETQYF.

This clone came up once. The chain uses TRBV7-6 and TRBJ2-7; 9 bases are shared with TRBD2. The CDR3 has 17 residues. V lost 5 bases to trimming and J lost 2 bases; unmatched junction nucleotides: 13. Germline assignment: CDR1 SGHVS and CDR2 FNYEAQ. CDR3 protein: CASSPPLRTSEAYEQYF. Written as DNA, the CDR3 is TGTGCCAGCAGCCCCCCTCTTCGGACTAGCGAAGCCTACGAGCAGTACTTC. Full variable domain (outside the CDR3, taken from reference TRBV7-6 and TRBJ2-7): GAGVSQSPRYKVTKRGQDVALRCDPISGHVSLYWYRQALGQGPEFLTYFNYEAQQDKSGLPNDRFSAERPEGSISTLTIQRTEQRDSAMYRCASSPPLRTSEAYEQYFGPGTRLTVT.

V usage is TRBV4-2 and J usage is TRBJ1-2; D might be TRBD1 (6 bases). This CDR3 contains 15 residues. The germline CDR1 and CDR2 sequences are LGHNA and YNFKEQ. The germline V and J ends were trimmed by 4 bases and 8 bases, with 20 bases remaining between them. The CDR3: CASSPYGGAVQGYTF. CDR3 nucleotide sequence: TGTGCCAGCAGCCCATATGGGGGGGCAGTACAAGGCTACACCTTC.

This clone was seen once. This chain uses TRBV6-5 with TRBJ2-2; possible D gene TRBD2, 5 bases. Germline CDR1 and CDR2: MNHEY and SVGAGI. V was clipped by 0 bases and J by 6 bases, with 8 bases between them. CDR3 size: 14 residues. The CDR3 reads CASSYSNGAGELFF. In DNA form, the CDR3 reads TGTGCCAGCAGTTACTCGAACGGGGCCGGGGAGCTGTTTTTT.